The 14 T cell receptor beta chains below all came from one sample that was sequenced in a study of post-analysis software for immune sequencing data. Study outcomes and limitations: A few TRBV segments (TRBV5-6, TRBV5-1 and TRBV20-1 among them) occurred more frequently in patients than in controls.

Which antigens these TCRs recognize remains unknown. TCR beta cDNA libraries included unique molecular identifiers. Via MiXCR, TCRdb re-called the PCR reads, giving one row per CDR3 protein. The table lists approximately 690,000 distinct CDR3 sequences, approximately 59% of them singletons. The sample consisted of blood. These receptors came from a girl aged 2-10 years with multiple sclerosis.

The chain combines TRBV12-3 or TRBV12-4 with TRBJ2-1; 7 positions match TRBD2. V lost 8 bases and J lost 2; bases outside the gene matches: 0. This CDR3 is built from 12 residues. Written as DNA, the CDR3 is TGTGCCAGCGGGGGGGCCTACAATGAGCAGTTCTTC. Its protein product is CASGGAYNEQFF.

The chain recombines TRBV12-3 or TRBV12-4 with TRBJ1-4; no clear D gene. V gave up 5 bases and J gave up 7 bases, with 8 bases separating them. This CDR3 spans 12 amino acids. This CDR3 is CASSMGSEKLFF. The CDR3 DNA is TGTGCCAGCAGTATGGGAAGTGAAAAACTGTTTTTT.

This clonotype has only a few counts. The chain links TRBV29-1 to TRBJ1-5; possible D gene TRBD1, 5 bases. The CDR3 is 13 amino acids. V lost 5 bases and J lost 1, with 9 bases in between. Germline V gives CDR1 SQVTM, CDR2 ANQGSEA. The CDR3 sequence: CSVSRDSNQPQHF. The CDR3 region has the DNA TGCAGCGTTTCCCGGGACAGCAATCAGCCCCAGCATTTT.

V is TRBV12-3 or TRBV12-4 and J is TRBJ2-1; 8 bases fit TRBD1. The J segment lost 5 bases and the V segment lost 1 base, leaving 7 bases of the junction unmatched. This CDR3 comprises 16 residues. The CDR3 coding sequence is TGTGCCAGCAGTTTAGACTCGGACAGGGCCCACAATGAGCAGTTCTTC. Its translation: CASSLDSDRAHNEQFF.

The chain links TRBV20-1 to TRBJ1-2, with TRBD1 identical over 9 bases. J was trimmed by 8 bases and V by 0 bases; bases with no gene match: 16. CDR3 length: 17 residues. Germline V gene data show CDR1 as DFQATT and CDR2 as SNEGSKA (reference sequence). The CDR3 reads CSAREGTPGQGIGGYTF. CDR3 DNA sequence: TGCAGTGCTAGAGAAGGGACTCCGGGACAGGGAATTGGAGGCTACACCTTC.

V and J are TRBV7-9 and TRBJ2-1; a possible D gene is TRBD2 (5 bases). V was shortened by 3 bases and J by 8 bases, with 17 bases between the two germline ends. Germline CDR1 is SEHNR and CDR2 is FQNEAQ (reference sequence). The CDR3 runs to 15 residues. In nucleotides, the CDR3 is TGTGCCAGCAGCTTTGGCGGGCTGGAGGTAGATGAGCAGTTCTTC. It yields the protein CASSFGGLEVDEQFF.

This chain connects TRBV27 to TRBJ2-7; 7 bases are shared with TRBD1. Looked up from germline, CDR1 is MNHEY and CDR2 is SMNVEV (reference sequence). Germline trimming cut 5 bases from V and 3 bases from J; bases unmatched to any gene: 4. CDR3 length equals 13 residues. CDR3 DNA: TGTGCCAGCAGTATGCGACAGGGCTACGAGCAGTACTTC. Its protein product is CASSMRQGYEQYF.

This chain joins TRBV24-1 and TRBJ2-1; 8 nucleotides agree with TRBD2. Germline lookup yields CDR1 KGHDR and CDR2 SFDVKD. The CDR3 length is 14 residues. The J segment lost 6 bases and the V segment lost 6 bases, leaving 6 bases of the junction unmatched. This CDR3 reads CATSQAGVPNEQFF. Here the CDR3 DNA reads TGTGCCACCAGTCAAGCGGGAGTTCCCAATGAGCAGTTCTTC.

CDR3 in amino acids: CAISESAGEQFF. CDR3 coding DNA: TGTGCCATCAGTGAGTCGGCGGGTGAGCAGTTCTTC. The genes are TRBV10-3 and TRBJ2-1; tentatively, D is TRBD2 (5 bases). The germline V gene has CDR1 ENHRY and CDR2 SYGVKD. V was shortened by 0 bases and J by 9 bases, with 6 bases between the two germline ends. The CDR3 is made up of 12 amino acids.

The chain recombines TRBV7-2 with TRBJ1-5, with a possible D match to TRBD1 (5 bases). Germline-derived CDR1 and CDR2 are SGHTA and FQGNSA. The CDR3 is made up of 15 amino acids. V dropped 5 bases and J dropped 5 bases, with 16 bases sitting between them. The CDR3 coding sequence is TGTGCCAGCAGCCCAAAGGGGTATGGCTATCAGCCCCAGCATTTT. This gives the protein CASSPKGYGYQPQHF.

The chain has TRBV19 and TRBJ2-1; D may match TRBD1 or TRBD2 (5 bases each). Trimming shortened V by 3 bases and J by 9 bases, and 15 bases separated the two germline ends. The CDR3 is made up of 14 amino acids. Germline CDR1 LNHDA, CDR2 SQIVND (reference sequence). In DNA form, the CDR3 reads TGTGCCAGTAGTATCAGGGAGCCACTCGGTGAGCAGTTCTTC. This gives the protein CASSIREPLGEQFF.

The chain employs TRBV27 and TRBJ1-2; 8 bases match TRBD1. Trimming removed 3 bases from V and 5 bases from J; junction bases left unmatched: 11. The CDR3 is made up of 16 amino acids. Per the germline V gene, CDR1 is MNHEY and CDR2 is SMNVEV (reference sequence). The CDR3 nucleotides read TGTGCCAGCAGTTTTATCGGACAGGGAGGGACATATGGCTACACCTTC. As protein: CASSFIGQGGTYGYTF.

The chain recombines TRBV9 with TRBJ1-6; D might be TRBD1 (5 bases). V was clipped by 5 bases and J by 0 bases, with 12 bases between them. CDR1 and CDR2 (germline): SGDLS, YYNGEE. This CDR3 comprises 16 residues. The CDR3 bases are TGTGCCAGCAGGGAACAGGCCAGCTCCTATAATTCACCCCTCCACTTT. Translated: CASREQASSYNSPLHF.

V usage is TRBV4-3 and J usage is TRBJ2-1, with D possibly TRBD2 on 6 matching bases. This CDR3 contains 14 residues. V lost 1 base and J 6 bases, leaving 10 bases between the germline ends. Germline assignment: CDR1 LGHNA and CDR2 YSLEER. DNA for the CDR3: TGCGCCAGCAGCCAAGTCGCCGGGGGCAATGAGCAGTTCTTC. Translated: CASSQVAGGNEQFF.